Shown below are 17 T cell receptor beta chains from a single sample sequenced in a study of blood T cell repertoires in COVID-19. Produced via immunoSEQ multiplex PCR; TCRdb's table is partial and in-frame only. This table holds 90,000 to 120,000 clones, under 75% found once. Sequencing used peripheral blood. These receptor sequences come from a man aged 80 or over with acute or convalescent COVID-19.

This clone was seen a handful of times. This sequence joins TRBV7-8 and TRBJ1-5; D is perhaps TRBD1 (5 bases). The ends were cut back, 6 bases at V and 6 bases at J, with 15 bases in the middle. This CDR3 has 14 residues. Per germline, CDR1 SGHVS and CDR2 FQNEAQ. DNA for the CDR3: TGTGCCAGCAGTACATACAGGAACGGTCAGCCCCAGCATTTT. Protein: CASSTYRNGQPQHF.

This clone has just one count. V usage is TRBV28 and J usage is TRBJ1-5, with TRBD1 identical over 11 bases. The CDR3 loop spans 14 amino acids. V lost 6 bases to trimming and J lost 5 bases; unmatched junction nucleotides: 3. Germline V gives CDR1 MDHEN, CDR2 SYDVKM. CDR3 sequence: CASRMDRGHQPQHF. The CDR3 DNA follows: TGTGCCAGCAGGATGGACAGGGGGCATCAGCCCCAGCATTTT.

V is TRBV7-2 and J is TRBJ2-2; maybe TRBD2 (6 bases). The V end lost 1 base, the J end lost 7 bases, and 13 bases lay between the germline ends. CDR3 length: 15 amino acids. Germline V gives CDR1 SGHTA, CDR2 FQGNSA. The CDR3 DNA reads TGTGCCAGCAGCTTAGTCACGGAGGGAAGCGGGGAGCTGTTTTTT. It yields the protein CASSLVTEGSGELFF.

The J gene is TRBJ2-7, the V gene TRBV9; D gene ambiguous. Germline V CDR1 and CDR2: SGDLS, YYNGEE. This CDR3 is built from 14 residues. V was cut by 0 bases and J by 6 bases, with 13 bases left in between. The CDR3 reads CASSVGRNSGEQYF. The CDR3 DNA follows: TGTGCCAGCAGCGTAGGTCGCAACTCTGGCGAGCAGTACTTC. The variable domain in full, with the rest retrieved from reference TRBV9 and TRBJ2-7, is DSGVTQTPKHLITATGQRVTLRCSPRSGDLSVYWYQQSLDQGLQFLIQYYNGEERAKGNILERFSAQQFPDLHSELNLSSLELGDSALYFCASSVGRNSGEQYFGPGTRLTVT.

This chain uses TRBV6-2 or TRBV6-3 with TRBJ1-1, with D hard to call. The V end was cut by 3 bases, the J end by 5 bases, with 4 bases between. Per germline, CDR1 MNHEY and CDR2 SVGEGT. CDR3 length: 11 amino acids. The CDR3 DNA follows: TGTGCCAGCAGTTATGTAACTGAAGCTTTCTTT. This gives the protein CASSYVTEAFF.

This clone appeared a single time. CDR3 residues: CASSWGEAEQFF. The CDR3 bases are TGTGCCAGCAGTTGGGGGGAAGCTGAGCAGTTCTTC. The chain carries TRBV6-5 and TRBJ2-1; tentatively, D is TRBD2 (6 bases). V lost 4 bases, J lost 9 bases, and 10 bases lay in between. The CDR3 is 12 amino acids. CDR1 MNHEY and CDR2 SVGAGI come from the germline V gene.

The chain uses TRBV5-4 and TRBJ1-2, with D perhaps TRBD1 (6 bases). The germline V and J ends were trimmed by 0 bases and 10 bases, with 16 bases remaining between them. The CDR3 runs to 14 residues. CDR1 is SGHNT and CDR2 is YYREEE in the germline V gene (reference sequence). The CDR3 DNA follows: TGTGCCAGCAGCTTGGAAGCAGGGGTCAACCCCTACACCTTC. Translating gives CASSLEAGVNPYTF.

This clone was counted between two and nine times. This rearrangement joins TRBV28 to TRBJ1-3, with TRBD1 matching over 7 bases. The CDR3 runs to 16 residues. Germline CDR1 reads MDHEN; CDR2 reads SYDVKM. J lost 4 bases, V lost 6 bases, and 12 bases had no gene match. CDR3: CASRAEGGAGGNTIYF. DNA for the CDR3: TGTGCCAGCAGAGCTGAAGGGGGCGCGGGGGGAAACACCATATATTTT.

The V and J genes are TRBV18 and TRBJ2-6; possible D gene TRBD1, 7 bases. The CDR3 is 16 residues long. The V end was cut by 4 bases, the J end by 0 bases, with 10 bases between. Germline V gene sequence: CDR1 KGHSH, CDR2 LQKENI. The CDR3 here is CASSRGTASGANVLTF. DNA for the CDR3: TGTGCCAGCTCACGCGGGACAGCCTCTGGGGCCAACGTCCTGACTTTC.

The rearrangement uses TRBV9 and TRBJ2-2; TRBD2 agrees at 14 bases. J gave up 3 bases and V 0 bases, and 4 bases lay outside the gene matches. CDR1 is SGDLS and CDR2 is YYNGEE in the germline V gene. The CDR3 runs 18 residues. This CDR3 reads CASSVGTSGRPDTGELFF. The DNA for the CDR3 is TGTGCCAGCAGCGTAGGGACTAGCGGGAGGCCGGACACCGGGGAGCTGTTTTTT.

The chain carries TRBV19 and TRBJ1-2, with 7 bases fitting TRBD1. Germline CDR1 is LNHDA and CDR2 is SQIVND (reference sequence). With V trimmed by 5 bases and J by 3 bases, 3 bases remained unmatched. The CDR3 covers 13 residues. CDR3 in DNA: TGTGCCAGTAGTCTTGACAGGGACTATGGCTACACCTTC. Translating it yields CASSLDRDYGYTF.

The rearrangement links TRBV19 to TRBJ1-1; the D is unclear. The V end was cut by 3 bases, the J end by 5 bases, with 13 bases between. Per the germline V gene, CDR1 is LNHDA and CDR2 is SQIVND (reference sequence). The length of the CDR3 is 14 residues. CDR3 DNA sequence: TGTGCCAGTAGTATGAAGCGGTCAGTGACTGAAGCTTTCTTT. Translated, it gives CASSMKRSVTEAFF.

V gene TRBV10-3 combines with J gene TRBJ2-7; 13 bases agree with TRBD2. CDR1 is ENHRY, CDR2 SYGVKD, per germline. The CDR3 is made up of 14 amino acids. Trimming removed 6 bases from V and 4 bases from J; junction bases left unmatched: 3. CDR3 nucleotides: TGTGCCATCAGACTAGCGGGAGGGCCTTACGAGCAGTACTTC. This translates into CAIRLAGGPYEQYF.

Only a few counts were recorded for this clone. This chain joins TRBV9 and TRBJ1-2; 11 bases fit TRBD1. The CDR3 consists of 13 residues. Trimming cost V 4 bases and J 6 bases; bases outside gene matches: 2. Looked up from germline, CDR1 is SGDLS and CDR2 is YYNGEE. This chain's CDR3 is CASSRGQGDGYTF. The DNA of the CDR3 is TGTGCCAGCAGCCGGGGACAGGGGGATGGCTACACCTTC.

The J gene is TRBJ2-1, the V gene TRBV14; 9 bases agree with TRBD2. CDR1 and CDR2 (germline): SGHDN, FVKESK. J lost 5 bases, V lost 8 bases, and 7 bases had no gene match. There are 14 residues in the CDR3. The CDR3, as DNA: TGTGCCAGCGGGCCCTGGACTAGCGACAATGAGCAGTTCTTC. Amino acids: CASGPWTSDNEQFF.

The gene calls are TRBV19 and TRBJ1-5; possible D gene TRBD1, 6 bases. CDR1 is LNHDA and CDR2 is SQIVND in the germline V gene (reference sequence). Trimming shortened V by 1 base and J by 2 bases, and 12 bases separated the two germline ends. This CDR3 is 16 amino acids long. The CDR3, as DNA: TGTGCCAGTAGTATAGTACAGGGAGCGGGCAATCAGCCCCAGCATTTT. Translated, it gives CASSIVQGAGNQPQHF.

The rearrangement links TRBV27 to TRBJ2-7; 7 bases align to TRBD2. Germline V gene data show CDR1 as MNHEY and CDR2 as SMNVEV (reference sequence). The CDR3 runs 15 residues. Trimming cost V 6 bases and J 2 bases; bases outside gene matches: 10. This chain's CDR3 is CASRARGAGAYEQYF. The CDR3 nucleotides read TGTGCCAGCAGAGCACGAGGGGCGGGGGCCTACGAGCAGTACTTC.